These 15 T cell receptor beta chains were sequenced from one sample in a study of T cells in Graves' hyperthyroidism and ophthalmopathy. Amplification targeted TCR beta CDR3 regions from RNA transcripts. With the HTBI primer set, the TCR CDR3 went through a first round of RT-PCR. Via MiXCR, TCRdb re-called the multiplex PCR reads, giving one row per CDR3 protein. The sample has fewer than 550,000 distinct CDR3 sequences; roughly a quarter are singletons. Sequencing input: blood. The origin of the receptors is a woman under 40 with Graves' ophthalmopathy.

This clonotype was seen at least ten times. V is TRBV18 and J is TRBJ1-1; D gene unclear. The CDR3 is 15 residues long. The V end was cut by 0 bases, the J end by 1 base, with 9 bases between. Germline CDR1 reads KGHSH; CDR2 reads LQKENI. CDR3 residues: CASSPPDGQNTEAFF. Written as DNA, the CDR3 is TGTGCCAGCTCACCACCGGACGGGCAGAACACTGAAGCTTTCTTT.

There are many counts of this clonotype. The CDR3 DNA reads TGTGCCAGCAGTGAAGCTTGGGACAGGGGATCCAACTATGGCTACACCTTC. Translating it yields CASSEAWDRGSNYGYTF. V is TRBV2 and J is TRBJ1-2; 10 positions match TRBD1. CDR3 length: 17 amino acids. With V trimmed by 0 bases and J by 2 bases, 6 bases remained unmatched. Germline assignment: CDR1 SNHLY and CDR2 FYNNEI. The variable domain in full, with the rest retrieved from reference TRBV2 and TRBJ1-2, is EPEVTQTPSHQVTQMGQEVILRCVPISNHLYFYWYRQILGQKVEFLVSFYNNEISEKSEIFDDQFSVERPDGSNFTLKIRSTKLEDSAMYFCASSEAWDRGSNYGYTFGSGTRLTVV.

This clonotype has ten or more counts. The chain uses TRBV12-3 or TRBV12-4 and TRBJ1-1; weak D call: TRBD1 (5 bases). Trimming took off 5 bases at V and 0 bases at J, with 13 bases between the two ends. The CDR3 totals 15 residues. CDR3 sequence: CASSPRVKMNTEAFF. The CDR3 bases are TGTGCCAGCAGTCCCAGGGTGAAGATGAACACTGAAGCTTTCTTT.

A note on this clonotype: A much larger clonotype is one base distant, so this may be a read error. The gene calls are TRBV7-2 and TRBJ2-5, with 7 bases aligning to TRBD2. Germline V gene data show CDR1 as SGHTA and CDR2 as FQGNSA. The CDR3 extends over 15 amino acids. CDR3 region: CASSLVGGSRETQHF. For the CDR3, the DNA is TGTGCCAGCAGCTTAGTGGGAGGGTCAAGGGAGACCCAGCACTTC.

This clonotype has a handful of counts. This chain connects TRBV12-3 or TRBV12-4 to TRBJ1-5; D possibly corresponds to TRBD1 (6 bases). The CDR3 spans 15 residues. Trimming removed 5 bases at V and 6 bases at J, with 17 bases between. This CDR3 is CASSPGGAVPQPQHF. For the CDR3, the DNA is TGTGCCAGCAGTCCCGGGGGGGCGGTTCCTCAGCCCCAGCATTTT.

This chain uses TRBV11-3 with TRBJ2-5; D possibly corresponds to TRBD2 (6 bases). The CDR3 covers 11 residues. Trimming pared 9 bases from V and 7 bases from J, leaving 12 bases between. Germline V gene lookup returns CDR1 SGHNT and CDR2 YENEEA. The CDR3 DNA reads TGTGCCAGTTCGACGGAGGGGACCCAGTACTTC. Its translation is CASSTEGTQYF.

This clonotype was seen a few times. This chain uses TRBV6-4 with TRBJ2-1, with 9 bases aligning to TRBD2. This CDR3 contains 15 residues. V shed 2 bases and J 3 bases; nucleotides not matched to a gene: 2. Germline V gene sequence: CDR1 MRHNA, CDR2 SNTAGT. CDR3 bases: TGTGCCAGCAGTGACGCGGGGGGGGACTACAATGAGCAGTTCTTC. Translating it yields CASSDAGGDYNEQFF.

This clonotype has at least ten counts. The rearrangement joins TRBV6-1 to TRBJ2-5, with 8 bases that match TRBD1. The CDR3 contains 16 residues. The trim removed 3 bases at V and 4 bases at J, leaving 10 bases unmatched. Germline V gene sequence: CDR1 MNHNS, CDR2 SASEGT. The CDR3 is CASSDHGRGPGETQYF. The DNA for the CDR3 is TGTGCCAGCAGTGACCACGGCAGGGGGCCAGGAGAGACCCAGTACTTC.

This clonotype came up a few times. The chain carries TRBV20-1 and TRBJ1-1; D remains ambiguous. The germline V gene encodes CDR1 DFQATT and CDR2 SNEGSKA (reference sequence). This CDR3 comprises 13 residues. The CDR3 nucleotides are TGCATTCCTTCGGGAACCCTGAACACTGAAGCTTTCTTT. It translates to CIPSGTLNTEAFF.

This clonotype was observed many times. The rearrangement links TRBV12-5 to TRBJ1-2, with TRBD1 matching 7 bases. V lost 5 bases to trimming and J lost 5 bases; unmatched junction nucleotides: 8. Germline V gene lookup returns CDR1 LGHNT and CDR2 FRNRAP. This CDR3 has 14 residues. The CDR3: CASGGTDREYGYTF. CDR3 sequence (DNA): TGTGCTAGTGGTGGAACCGACAGGGAGTATGGCTACACCTTC.

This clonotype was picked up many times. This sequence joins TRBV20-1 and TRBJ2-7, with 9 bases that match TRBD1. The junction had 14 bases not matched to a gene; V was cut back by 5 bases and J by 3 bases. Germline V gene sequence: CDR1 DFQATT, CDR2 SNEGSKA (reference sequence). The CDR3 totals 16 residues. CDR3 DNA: TGCAGTGCTCCCCGGATGGACAGGGGCCGCCACTACGAGCAGTACTTC. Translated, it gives CSAPRMDRGRHYEQYF.

The CDR3 reads CASSPVQANYEQYF. CDR3 nucleotides: TGTGCCAGCTCACCGGTTCAGGCGAACTACGAGCAGTACTTC. The chain recombines TRBV6-1 with TRBJ2-7; D gene ambiguous. The germline CDR1 and CDR2 sequences are MNHNS and SASEGT. Trimming took 8 bases from V and 3 from J, leaving 17 bases between them. CDR3 length equals 14 residues.

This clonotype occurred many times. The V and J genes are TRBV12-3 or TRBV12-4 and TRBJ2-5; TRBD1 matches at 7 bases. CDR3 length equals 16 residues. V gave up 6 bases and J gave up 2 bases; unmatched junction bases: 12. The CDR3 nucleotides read TGTGCCAGCAGCCTCCAATCAGGGGGACCACAAGAGACCCAGTACTTC. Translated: CASSLQSGGPQETQYF.

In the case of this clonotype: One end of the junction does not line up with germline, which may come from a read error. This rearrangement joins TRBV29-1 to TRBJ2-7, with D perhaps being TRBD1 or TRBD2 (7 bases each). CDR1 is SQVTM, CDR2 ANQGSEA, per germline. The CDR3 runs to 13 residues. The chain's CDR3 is CSVEGGFTGDLNF. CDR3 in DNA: TGCAGCGTTGAGGGGGGGTTCACAGGGGACCTTAACTTC.

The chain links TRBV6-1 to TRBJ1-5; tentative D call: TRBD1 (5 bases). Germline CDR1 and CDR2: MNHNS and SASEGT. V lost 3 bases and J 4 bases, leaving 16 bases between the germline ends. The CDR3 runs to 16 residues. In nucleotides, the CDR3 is TGTGCCAGCAGTGATCCTCCTCTCGCAGGGAATCAGCCCCAGCATTTT. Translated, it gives CASSDPPLAGNQPQHF.